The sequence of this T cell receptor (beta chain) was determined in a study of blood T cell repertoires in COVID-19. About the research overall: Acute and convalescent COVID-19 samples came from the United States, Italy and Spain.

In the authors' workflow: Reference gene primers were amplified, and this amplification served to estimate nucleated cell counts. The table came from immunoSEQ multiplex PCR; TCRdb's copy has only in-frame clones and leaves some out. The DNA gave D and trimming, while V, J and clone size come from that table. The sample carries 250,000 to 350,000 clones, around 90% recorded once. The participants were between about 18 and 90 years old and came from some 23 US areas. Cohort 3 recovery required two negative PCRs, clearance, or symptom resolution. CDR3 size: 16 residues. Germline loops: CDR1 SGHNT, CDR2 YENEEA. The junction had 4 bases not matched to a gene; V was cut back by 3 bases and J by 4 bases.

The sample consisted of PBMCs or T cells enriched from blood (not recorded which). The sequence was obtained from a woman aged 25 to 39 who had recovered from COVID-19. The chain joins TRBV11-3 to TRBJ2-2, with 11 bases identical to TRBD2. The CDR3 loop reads CASSFGLAGGTGELFF. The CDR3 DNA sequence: TGTGCCAGCAGCTTTGGGCTAGCGGGGGGCACCGGGGAGCTGTTTTTT.